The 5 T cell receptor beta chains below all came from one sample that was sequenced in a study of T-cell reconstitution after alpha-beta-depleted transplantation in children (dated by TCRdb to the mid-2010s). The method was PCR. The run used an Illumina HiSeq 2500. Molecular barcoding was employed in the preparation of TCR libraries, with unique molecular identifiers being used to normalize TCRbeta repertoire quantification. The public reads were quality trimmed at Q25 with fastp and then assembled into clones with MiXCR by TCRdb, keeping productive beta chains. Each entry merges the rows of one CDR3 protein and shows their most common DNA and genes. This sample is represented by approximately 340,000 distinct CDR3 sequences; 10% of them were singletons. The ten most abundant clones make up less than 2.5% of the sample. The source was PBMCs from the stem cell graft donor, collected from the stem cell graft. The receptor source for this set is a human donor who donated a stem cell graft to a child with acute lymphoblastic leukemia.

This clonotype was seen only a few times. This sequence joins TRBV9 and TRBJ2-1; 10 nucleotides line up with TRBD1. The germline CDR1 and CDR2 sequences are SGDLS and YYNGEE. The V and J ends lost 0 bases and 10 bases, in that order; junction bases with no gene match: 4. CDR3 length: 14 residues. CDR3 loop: CASSVGGQGSEQFF. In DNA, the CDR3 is TGTGCCAGCAGCGTAGGGGGACAGGGGAGCGAGCAGTTCTTC.

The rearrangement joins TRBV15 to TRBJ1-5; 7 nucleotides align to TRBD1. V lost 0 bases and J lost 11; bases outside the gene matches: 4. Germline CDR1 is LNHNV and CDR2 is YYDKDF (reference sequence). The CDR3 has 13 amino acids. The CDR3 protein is CATSRDDRAAQHF. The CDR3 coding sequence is TGTGCCACCAGCAGAGATGACAGGGCAGCCCAGCATTTT.

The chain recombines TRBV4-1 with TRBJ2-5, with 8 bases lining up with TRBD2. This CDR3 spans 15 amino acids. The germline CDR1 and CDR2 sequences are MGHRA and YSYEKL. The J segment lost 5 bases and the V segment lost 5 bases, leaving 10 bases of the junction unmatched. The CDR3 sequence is CASSLSGSVQETQYF. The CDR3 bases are TGCGCCAGCAGCTTAAGCGGGAGCGTCCAGGAGACCCAGTACTTC.

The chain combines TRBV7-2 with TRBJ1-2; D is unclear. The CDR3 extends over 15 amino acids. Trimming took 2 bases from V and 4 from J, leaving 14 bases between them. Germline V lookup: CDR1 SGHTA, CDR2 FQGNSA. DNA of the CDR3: TGTGCCAGCAGCTTACGTGCCTCGGGGATCTATGGCTACACCTTC. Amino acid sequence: CASSLRASGIYGYTF.

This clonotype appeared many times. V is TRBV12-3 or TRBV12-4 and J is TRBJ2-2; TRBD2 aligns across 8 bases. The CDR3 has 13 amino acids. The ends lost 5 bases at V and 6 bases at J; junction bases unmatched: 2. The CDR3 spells CASSLTSAGELFF. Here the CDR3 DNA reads TGTGCCAGCAGTCTGACTAGCGCCGGGGAGCTGTTTTTT.